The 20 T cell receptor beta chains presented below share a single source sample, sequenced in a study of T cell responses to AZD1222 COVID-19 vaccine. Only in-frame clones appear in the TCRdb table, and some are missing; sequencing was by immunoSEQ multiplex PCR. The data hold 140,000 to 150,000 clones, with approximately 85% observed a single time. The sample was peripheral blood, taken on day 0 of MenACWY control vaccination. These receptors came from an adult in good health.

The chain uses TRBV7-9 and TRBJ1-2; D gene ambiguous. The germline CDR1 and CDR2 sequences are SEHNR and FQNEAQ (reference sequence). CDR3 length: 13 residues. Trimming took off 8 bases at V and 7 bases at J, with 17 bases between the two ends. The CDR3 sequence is CASGHQTGAGYTF. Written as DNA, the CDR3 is TGTGCCAGCGGGCATCAGACCGGAGCTGGCTACACCTTC. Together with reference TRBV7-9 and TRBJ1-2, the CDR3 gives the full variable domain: DTGVSQNPRHKITKRGQNVTFRCDPISEHNRLYWYRQTLGQGPEFLTYFQNEAQLEKSRLLSDRFSAERPKGSFSTLEIQRTEQGDSAMYLCASGHQTGAGYTFGSGTRLTVV.

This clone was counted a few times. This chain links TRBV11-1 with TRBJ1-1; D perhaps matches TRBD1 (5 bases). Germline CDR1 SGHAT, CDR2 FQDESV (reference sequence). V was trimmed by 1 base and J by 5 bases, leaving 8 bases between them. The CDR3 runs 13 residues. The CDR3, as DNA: TGTGCCAGCAGCTTAGTGGCAGGGACTGAAGCTTTCTTT. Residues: CASSLVAGTEAFF.

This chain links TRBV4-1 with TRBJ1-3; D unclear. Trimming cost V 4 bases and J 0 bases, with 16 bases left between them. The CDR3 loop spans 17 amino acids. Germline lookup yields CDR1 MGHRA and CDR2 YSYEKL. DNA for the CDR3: TGCGCCAGCAGCCTCCGGACGGAACCTATCTCTGGAAACACCATATATTTT. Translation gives CASSLRTEPISGNTIYF.

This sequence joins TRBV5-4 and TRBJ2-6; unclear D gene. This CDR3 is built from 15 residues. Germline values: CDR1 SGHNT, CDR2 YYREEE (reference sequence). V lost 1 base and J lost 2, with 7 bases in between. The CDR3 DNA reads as TGTGCCAGCAGCTTGTTCCCCGCTGGGGCCAACGTCCTGACTTTC. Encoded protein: CASSLFPAGANVLTF.

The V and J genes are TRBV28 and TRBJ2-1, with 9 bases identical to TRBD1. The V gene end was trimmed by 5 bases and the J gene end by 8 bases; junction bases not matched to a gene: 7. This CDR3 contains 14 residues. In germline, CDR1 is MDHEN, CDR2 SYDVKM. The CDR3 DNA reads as TGTGCCAGCAGTGCCCCGGGACAGGGCGATGAGCAGTTCTTC. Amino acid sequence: CASSAPGQGDEQFF.

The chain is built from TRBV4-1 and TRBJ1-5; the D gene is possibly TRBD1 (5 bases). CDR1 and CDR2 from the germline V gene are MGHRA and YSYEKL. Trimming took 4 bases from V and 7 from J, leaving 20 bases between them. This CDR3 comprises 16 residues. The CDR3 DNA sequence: TGCGCCAGCAGCCTAATCATGGACACCGGACGGCAGCCCCAGCATTTT. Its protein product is CASSLIMDTGRQPQHF.

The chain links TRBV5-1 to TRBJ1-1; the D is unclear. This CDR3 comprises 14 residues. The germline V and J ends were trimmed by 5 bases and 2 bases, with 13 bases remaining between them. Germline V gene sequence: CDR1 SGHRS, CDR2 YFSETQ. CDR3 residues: CASRETPFNTEAFF. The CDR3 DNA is TGCGCCAGCAGAGAAACACCCTTCAACACTGAAGCTTTCTTT.

CDR3 coding DNA: TGTGCCAGCTCACCCGGAGCAGGGCGGATGAACACTGAAGCTTTCTTT. Translated, it gives CASSPGAGRMNTEAFF. The chain uses TRBV18 and TRBJ1-1; tentative D call: TRBD1 (5 bases). The CDR3 covers 16 residues. Germline CDR1 reads KGHSH; CDR2 reads LQKENI. The V end lost 3 bases, the J end lost 0 bases, and 14 bases lay between the germline ends.

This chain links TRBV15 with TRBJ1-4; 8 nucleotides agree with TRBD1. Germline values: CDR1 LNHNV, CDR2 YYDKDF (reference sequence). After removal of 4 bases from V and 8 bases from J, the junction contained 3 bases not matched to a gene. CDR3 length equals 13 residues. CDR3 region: CATSNDRGEKLFF. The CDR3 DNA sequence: TGTGCCACCAGCAATGACAGGGGCGAAAAACTGTTTTTT.

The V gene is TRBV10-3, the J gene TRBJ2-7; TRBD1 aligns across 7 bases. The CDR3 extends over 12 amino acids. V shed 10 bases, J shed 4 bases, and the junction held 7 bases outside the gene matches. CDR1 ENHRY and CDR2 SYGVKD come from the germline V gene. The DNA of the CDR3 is TGTGCCACCGGGGACAGCCCTTACGAGCAGTACTTC. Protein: CATGDSPYEQYF.

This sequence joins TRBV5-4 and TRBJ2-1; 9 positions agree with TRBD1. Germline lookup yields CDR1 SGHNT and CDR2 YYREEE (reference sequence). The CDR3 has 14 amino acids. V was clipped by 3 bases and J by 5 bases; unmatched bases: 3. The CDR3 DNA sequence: TGTGCCAGCAGCTCCCGGGACAGGGACAATGAGCAGTTCTTC. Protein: CASSSRDRDNEQFF. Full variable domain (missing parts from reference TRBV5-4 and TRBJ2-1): ETGVTQSPTHLIKTRGQQVTLRCSSQSGHNTVSWYQQALGQGPQFIFQYYREEENGRGNFPPRFSGLQFPNYSSELNVNALELDDSALYLCASSSRDRDNEQFFGPGTRLTVL.

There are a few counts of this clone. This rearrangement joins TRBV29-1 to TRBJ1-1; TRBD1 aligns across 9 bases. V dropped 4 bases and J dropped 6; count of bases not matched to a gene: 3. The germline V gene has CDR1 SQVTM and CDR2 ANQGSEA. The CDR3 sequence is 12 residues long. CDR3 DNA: TGCAGCGTTGTGGACAGGGGAGCTGAAGCTTTCTTT. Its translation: CSVVDRGAEAFF.

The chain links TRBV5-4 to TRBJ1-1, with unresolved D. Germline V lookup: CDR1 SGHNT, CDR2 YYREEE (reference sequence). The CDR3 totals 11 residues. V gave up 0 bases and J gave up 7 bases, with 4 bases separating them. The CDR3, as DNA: TGTGCCAGCAGCTTGGGGGTTGAAGCTTTCTTT. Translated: CASSLGVEAFF.

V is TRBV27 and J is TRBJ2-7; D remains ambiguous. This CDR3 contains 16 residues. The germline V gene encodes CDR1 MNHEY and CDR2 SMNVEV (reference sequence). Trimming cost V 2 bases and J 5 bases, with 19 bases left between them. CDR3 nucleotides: TGTGCCAGCAGTTTAAAGTCAGCAGCTAAGGGCGACGAGCAGTACGTC. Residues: CASSLKSAAKGDEQYV.

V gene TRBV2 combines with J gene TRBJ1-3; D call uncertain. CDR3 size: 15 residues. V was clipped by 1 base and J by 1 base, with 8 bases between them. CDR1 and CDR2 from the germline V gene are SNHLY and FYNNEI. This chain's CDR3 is CASSEEALSGNTIYF. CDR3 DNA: TGTGCCAGCAGTGAAGAGGCCTTATCTGGAAACACCATATATTTT. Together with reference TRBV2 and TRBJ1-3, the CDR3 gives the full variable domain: EPEVTQTPSHQVTQMGQEVILRCVPISNHLYFYWYRQILGQKVEFLVSFYNNEISEKSEIFDDQFSVERPDGSNFTLKIRSTKLEDSAMYFCASSEEALSGNTIYFGEGSWLTVV.

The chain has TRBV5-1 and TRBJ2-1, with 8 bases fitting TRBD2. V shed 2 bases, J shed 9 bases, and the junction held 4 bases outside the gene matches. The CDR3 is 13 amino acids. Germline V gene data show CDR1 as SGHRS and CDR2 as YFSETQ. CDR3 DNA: TGCGCCAGCAGCTTTGCTAGCGGGTCTGAGCAGTTCTTC. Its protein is CASSFASGSEQFF.

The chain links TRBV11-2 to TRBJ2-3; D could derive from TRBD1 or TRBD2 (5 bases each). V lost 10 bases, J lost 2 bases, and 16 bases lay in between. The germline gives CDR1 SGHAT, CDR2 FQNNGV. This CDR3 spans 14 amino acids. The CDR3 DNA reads TGTGCCACACAGAGGGGCCCCCTCACAGATACGCAGTATTTT. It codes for CATQRGPLTDTQYF. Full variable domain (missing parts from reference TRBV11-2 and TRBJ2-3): EAGVAQSPRYKIIEKRQSVAFWCNPISGHATLYWYQQILGQGPKLLIQFQNNGVVDDSQLPKDRFSAERLKGVDSTLKIQPAKLEDSAVYLCATQRGPLTDTQYFGPGTRLTVL.

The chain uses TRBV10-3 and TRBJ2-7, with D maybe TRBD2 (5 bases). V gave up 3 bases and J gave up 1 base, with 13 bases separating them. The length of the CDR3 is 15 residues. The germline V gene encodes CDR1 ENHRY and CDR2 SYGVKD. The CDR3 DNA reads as TGTGCCATCAGTGAAGGACGGGGTGCTTCCTACGAGCAGTACTTC. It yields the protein CAISEGRGASYEQYF.

The CDR3 region has the DNA TGTGCCACCAGTGATCCGACAGGGGGCAATCAGCCCCAGCATTTT. Its protein is CATSDPTGGNQPQHF. The genes are TRBV24-1 and TRBJ1-5; 8 nucleotides match TRBD1. V lost 3 bases to trimming and J lost 2 bases; unmatched junction nucleotides: 2. Germline loops: CDR1 KGHDR, CDR2 SFDVKD. The CDR3 has 15 residues.

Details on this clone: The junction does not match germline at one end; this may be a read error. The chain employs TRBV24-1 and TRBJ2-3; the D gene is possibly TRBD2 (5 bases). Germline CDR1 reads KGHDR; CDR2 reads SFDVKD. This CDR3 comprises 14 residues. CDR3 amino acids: CATSGTGSTDTQYF. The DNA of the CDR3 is TGTGCCACAAGTGGAACGGGAAGCACAGATACGCAGTATTTT.